The 17 T cell receptor beta chains presented below share a single source sample, sequenced in a study of human T cells and chemical hapten exposure. TCRdb re-analysed the RACE reads in MiXCR, keeping a single row per CDR3 protein. The sample includes roughly 81,000 distinct CDR3 sequences, around 7.9% of them seen just once. As to time point: pre-sensitization, week 0. Treatment indicated: therapeutic diphenylcyclopropenone sensitization with weekly scalp DPC. The sample here was whole blood, taken in connection with sensitization to the hapten diphenylcyclopropenone (DPC). All receptors derive from a man between 40 and 49 years old with alopecia areata. Some clones in this sample may be carry-over from other donors' samples.

The genes are TRBV6-2 or TRBV6-3 and TRBJ2-7, with 7 positions matching TRBD2. CDR3 length equals 15 residues. The germline V gene has CDR1 MNHEY and CDR2 SVGEGT. J lost 2 bases, V lost 6 bases, and 10 bases had no gene match. The CDR3 sequence: CASRYRSGVAYEQYV. In DNA, the CDR3 is TGTGCCAGCAGATACCGAAGCGGGGTTGCCTACGAGCAGTACGTC.

This chain connects TRBV6-2 or TRBV6-3 to TRBJ2-4, with TRBD2 matching over 7 bases. The CDR3 sequence is 18 residues long. CDR1 MNHEY and CDR2 SVGEGT come from the germline V gene. Germline trimming cut 2 bases from V and 0 bases from J; bases unmatched to any gene: 10. CDR3 protein: CASSYRGATSEAKNIQYF. CDR3 sequence (DNA): TGTGCCAGCAGTTACAGGGGAGCTACTAGCGAAGCCAAAAACATTCAGTACTTC.

This clonotype was counted a few times. The chain recombines TRBV2 with TRBJ1-2, with TRBD1 matching over 8 bases. The CDR3 consists of 14 residues. J was trimmed by 4 bases and V by 6 bases; bases with no gene match: 7. Germline V lookup: CDR1 SNHLY, CDR2 FYNNEI. Written as DNA, the CDR3 is TGTGCCAGCAGGCCAGGGGGCCCGATCTATGGCTACACCTTC. This translates into CASRPGGPIYGYTF.

This sequence joins TRBV27 and TRBJ2-1; D tentatively fits TRBD1 or TRBD2 (6 bases each). V lost 8 bases and J lost 9, with 26 bases in between. CDR3 size: 16 residues. Germline lookup yields CDR1 MNHEY and CDR2 SMNVEV (reference sequence). The CDR3 loop is CASSWGAGRGLAEQFF. CDR3 in DNA: TGTGCCAGCTCCTGGGGGGCGGGAAGAGGTCTGGCTGAGCAGTTCTTC.

V and J are TRBV4-1 and TRBJ1-5; D not resolved. Looked up from germline, CDR1 is MGHRA and CDR2 is YSYEKL. The CDR3 has 14 amino acids. V lost 1 base and J 4 bases, leaving 8 bases between the germline ends. CDR3 bases: TGCGCCAGCAGCCAAGTCACCCGGAATCAGCCCCAGCATTTT. This translates into CASSQVTRNQPQHF.

Ten or more counts support this clonotype. The chain is built from TRBV6-2 or TRBV6-3 and TRBJ1-1; D call uncertain. Trimming shortened V by 2 bases and J by 3 bases, and 7 bases separated the two germline ends. This CDR3 comprises 13 residues. Germline-derived CDR1 and CDR2 are MNHEY and SVGEGT. The CDR3 region has the DNA TGTGCCAGCAGTTACACGGGCTACACTGAAGCTTTCTTT. Translation: CASSYTGYTEAFF.

Ten or more counts support this clonotype. CDR3 sequence reads: CSVAQGEAFF. The CDR3 DNA reads TGCAGCGTTGCACAAGGGGAAGCTTTCTTT. This chain links TRBV29-1 with TRBJ1-1, with D unresolved. V lost 4 bases, J lost 8 bases, and 8 bases lay in between. Per the germline V gene, CDR1 is SQVTM and CDR2 is ANQGSEA. This CDR3 has 10 amino acids.

V gene TRBV12-3 or TRBV12-4 combines with J gene TRBJ2-1; 8 bases are a match to TRBD1. The CDR3 runs to 14 residues. V gave up 4 bases and J gave up 4 bases; unmatched junction bases: 3. CDR3 nucleotides: TGTGCCAGCAGTTCTGGACAGGGATACAATGAGCAGTTCTTC. This gives the protein CASSSGQGYNEQFF.

About this clonotype: The final CDR3 position lacks the conserved phenylalanine or tryptophan, pointing to a likely read error. The J gene is TRBJ1-5, the V gene TRBV28; D not resolved. The CDR3 has 12 amino acids. V lost 5 bases, J lost 8 bases, and 10 bases lay in between. Germline values: CDR1 MDHEN, CDR2 SYDVKM. CDR3: CASSRNPEPQHL. CDR3 DNA sequence: TGTGCCAGCAGTCGCAATCCCGAGCCCCAGCATCTT.

This clonotype showed up many times. The V call is TRBV4-1, the J call TRBJ1-4; D may be TRBD1 (5 bases). The CDR3 has 15 amino acids. Trimming took off 4 bases at V and 7 bases at J, with 16 bases between the two ends. CDR1 MGHRA and CDR2 YSYEKL come from the germline V gene. The chain's CDR3 is CASSLGGGVGEKLFF. CDR3 coding DNA: TGCGCCAGCAGCCTCGGAGGAGGGGTTGGTGAAAAACTGTTTTTT.

The J gene is TRBJ2-3, the V gene TRBV7-8; TRBD1 aligns across 7 bases. V lost 2 bases and J lost 0; bases outside the gene matches: 5. This CDR3 has 16 amino acids. Germline V gene sequence: CDR1 SGHVS, CDR2 FQNEAQ. Written as DNA, the CDR3 is TGTGCCAGCAGCTTAAGGACAGGCTCAAGCACAGATACGCAGTATTTT. Translated, it gives CASSLRTGSSTDTQYF.

This clonotype was counted at least ten times. This chain uses TRBV7-8 with TRBJ1-2; 8 bases match TRBD1. Trimming at V came to 1 base and at J to 8 bases, leaving 6 bases not matched to a gene. Germline V gene sequence: CDR1 SGHVS, CDR2 FQNEAQ. The CDR3 is 14 residues long. CDR3 sequence (DNA): TGTGCCAGCAGCTTAGGGACAGGGAGATTCGGCTACACCTTC. Translated: CASSLGTGRFGYTF.

This clonotype was seen only a few times. The chain recombines TRBV27 with TRBJ2-1; a weak D match, TRBD2 (6 bases). V was trimmed by 5 bases and J by 6 bases, leaving 20 bases between them. The CDR3 totals 16 residues. The V gene's germline CDR1 is MNHEY and CDR2 SMNVEV (reference sequence). DNA for the CDR3: TGTGCCAGCAGTCCCCTTGGAGGGAGAGTTTTCAATGAGCAGTTCTTC. Translation: CASSPLGGRVFNEQFF.

This clonotype showed up many times. The chain has TRBV10-3 and TRBJ2-1; TRBD1 agrees at 9 bases. V shed 2 bases, J shed 10 bases, and the junction held 6 bases outside the gene matches. Germline loops: CDR1 ENHRY, CDR2 SYGVKD. The CDR3 has 14 residues. The DNA for the CDR3 is TGTGCCATCAGTGAGGCTGGACAGGGGTACGAGCAGTTCTTC. It encodes CAISEAGQGYEQFF.

This clonotype occurred a few times. The gene calls are TRBV6-2 or TRBV6-3 and TRBJ2-7, with D unclear. CDR3 length equals 14 residues. From germline, CDR1 is MNHEY and CDR2 SVGEGT. Trimming shortened V by 2 bases and J by 6 bases, and 14 bases separated the two germline ends. In nucleotides, the CDR3 is TGTGCCAGCAGTTACGACTTGACAATCCCCGAGCAGTACGTC. This gives the protein CASSYDLTIPEQYV.

This clonotype was counted many times. The chain employs TRBV6-2 or TRBV6-3 and TRBJ2-2; 9 positions match TRBD2. This CDR3 is built from 18 residues. V was pared by 1 base and J by 6 bases, with 12 bases of the junction left unmatched. Germline V lookup: CDR1 MNHEY, CDR2 SVGEGT. The CDR3 DNA is TGTGCCAGCAGTTACTTGGGGGGGCTAGCGGGATCCTCCGGGGAGCTGTTTTTT. It codes for CASSYLGGLAGSSGELFF.

The rearrangement joins TRBV2 to TRBJ1-2; TRBD1 aligns across 7 bases. The CDR3 loop spans 14 amino acids. The germline V gene has CDR1 SNHLY and CDR2 FYNNEI. Trimming cost V 4 bases and J 3 bases; bases outside gene matches: 5. CDR3 sequence (DNA): TGTGCCAGCAGTGGGACACAGGGGTACTATGGCTACACCTTC. Its translation: CASSGTQGYYGYTF.